These 15 T cell receptor beta chains originate from one sample sequenced in a study of blood T cell repertoires in COVID-19. The data were produced by immunoSEQ multiplex PCR, yet TCRdb's version contains in-frame clones alone and is incomplete. This table has around 300,000 clones, approximately 90% appearing once. Sequences were obtained from peripheral blood. These receptors originate from a woman between 50 and 59 years old with COVID-19, enrolled during active disease.

This clone was counted once. The chain recombines TRBV19 with TRBJ1-1, with a weak D call TRBD1 (5 bases). The V gene's germline CDR1 is LNHDA and CDR2 SQIVND (reference sequence). The CDR3 runs 19 residues. The V gene lost 2 bases and the J gene lost 1 base, with 23 bases spanning the gap. The CDR3 bases are TGTGCCAGTAGTATACAGAATTTTGGCGCGACAGCTAAGAACACTGAAGCTTTCTTT. Translating it yields CASSIQNFGATAKNTEAFF.

The chain links TRBV27 to TRBJ2-7; the D gene is possibly TRBD2 (6 bases). With 6 bases removed from V and 3 bases from J, the gap between germline ends came to 18 bases. CDR1 is MNHEY, CDR2 SMNVEV, per germline (reference sequence). The CDR3 consists of 15 residues. In nucleotides, the CDR3 is TGTGCCAGCAGCTATGGAGGGCCGGGGTACTACGAGCAGTACTTC. Encoded protein: CASSYGGPGYYEQYF.

The chain has TRBV6-2 or TRBV6-3 and TRBJ2-5, with 8 positions matching TRBD1. The CDR3 is made up of 15 amino acids. Losses at the gene ends were 5 bases for V and 3 bases for J; bases not matched to a gene: 8. The germline CDR1 and CDR2 sequences are MNHEY and SVGEGT. The CDR3 region has the DNA TGTGCCAGCAGTGACACCGGGACAGGAGAAGAGACCCAGTACTTC. Its translation: CASSDTGTGEETQYF.

CDR3 in amino acids: CASSPHRDRGWETQYF. In DNA form, the CDR3 reads TGTGCCAGCAGTCCCCACCGGGACAGGGGTTGGGAGACCCAGTACTTC. The V and J genes are TRBV27 and TRBJ2-5, with TRBD1 identical over 10 bases. J gave up 5 bases and V 5 bases, and 11 bases lay outside the gene matches. The CDR3 is 16 amino acids. Germline V CDR1 and CDR2: MNHEY, SMNVEV (reference sequence).

This sequence joins TRBV7-3 and TRBJ2-1; D possibly corresponds to TRBD1 (6 bases). The CDR3 contains 15 residues. Germline V gives CDR1 SGHTA, CDR2 FQGTGA. Trimming pared 5 bases from V and 5 bases from J, leaving 16 bases between. CDR3 region: CASSLSLGTNNEQFF. The DNA of the CDR3 is TGTGCCAGCAGCCTAAGCCTAGGGACAAACAATGAGCAGTTCTTC. Variable domain in full (rest from reference TRBV7-3 and TRBJ2-1): GAGVSQTPSNKVTEKGKYVELRCDPISGHTALYWYRQSLGQGPEFLIYFQGTGAADDSGLPNDRFFAVRPEGSVSTLKIQRTERGDSAVYLCASSLSLGTNNEQFFGPGTRLTVL.

This chain connects TRBV3-1 (or the pseudogene TRBV3-2) to TRBJ1-1; possible D gene TRBD1, 5 bases. CDR1 LGHDT and CDR2 YNNKEL come from the germline V gene (reference sequence). V was pared by 2 bases and J by 8 bases, with 12 bases between. This CDR3 region has 13 residues. CDR3 nucleotides: TGTGCCAGCAGCCAACTGGGGGGATTCGAAGCTTTCTTT. It is translated as CASSQLGGFEAFF.

A word on this clone: Additional DNA sequences in this sample encode the identical CDR3. CDR3 amino acids: CASSLAGENTEAFF. CDR3 sequence (DNA): TGCGCCAGCAGCTTGGCGGGGGAAAACACTGAAGCTTTCTTT. The chain recombines TRBV5-1 with TRBJ1-1; tentative D call: TRBD1 (5 bases). Trimming pared 0 bases from V and 2 bases from J, leaving 8 bases between. This CDR3 contains 14 residues. Germline loops: CDR1 SGHRS, CDR2 YFSETQ.

The chain combines TRBV9 with TRBJ2-5; 9 nucleotides match TRBD1. This CDR3 region has 15 residues. Unmatched junction bases numbered 8, after V lost 3 bases and J lost 5 bases. CDR1 and CDR2 (germline): SGDLS, YYNGEE. The CDR3 sequence is CASSGRTGGAETQYF. In DNA, the CDR3 is TGTGCCAGCAGCGGACGAACAGGGGGCGCGGAGACCCAGTACTTC.

V usage is TRBV29-1 and J usage is TRBJ2-7; 7 bases fit TRBD2. The CDR3 covers 12 residues. Looked up from germline, CDR1 is SQVTM and CDR2 is ANQGSEA. V was pared by 7 bases and J by 5 bases, with 8 bases of the junction left unmatched. Written as DNA, the CDR3 is TGCAGCGGATCGGCGGGAGCCCACGAGCAGTACTTC. Translated: CSGSAGAHEQYF.

The rearrangement joins TRBV3-1 (or the pseudogene TRBV3-2) to TRBJ2-7; TRBD2 agrees at 8 bases. V gave up 1 base and J gave up 0 bases; unmatched junction bases: 5. The CDR3 is 16 residues long. Germline-derived CDR1 and CDR2 are LGHDT and YNNKEL (reference sequence). The CDR3 DNA reads as TGTGCCAGCAGCCAAGCCCGACTAGCGTTCTCCTACGAGCAGTACTTC. It specifies CASSQARLAFSYEQYF.

The rearrangement uses TRBV19 and TRBJ2-1; D might be TRBD2 (6 bases). The germline V gene encodes CDR1 LNHDA and CDR2 SQIVND (reference sequence). CDR3 size: 20 residues. Between the trimmed V and J ends, which lost 1 base and 7 bases, there was a span of 29 bases. The CDR3 DNA sequence: TGTGCCAGTAGTATAGCCCCAATTTTCGCTAGCGCCCAGCGAGGGAATGAGCAGTTCTTC. Encoded protein: CASSIAPIFASAQRGNEQFF. Variable domain in full (rest from reference TRBV19 and TRBJ2-1): DGGITQSPKYLFRKEGQNVTLSCEQNLNHDAMYWYRQDPGQGLRLIYYSQIVNDFQKGDIAEGYSVSREKKESFPLTVTSAQKNPTAFYLCASSIAPIFASAQRGNEQFFGPGTRLTVL.

The genes are TRBV10-3 and TRBJ1-2, with D perhaps matching TRBD1 (5 bases). The CDR3 extends over 13 amino acids. The germline V gene has CDR1 ENHRY and CDR2 SYGVKD. V lost 8 bases to trimming and J lost 2 bases, with 12 bases between them. The CDR3 DNA reads TGTGCCATCTTCGGGCAGGGAAACTATGGCTACACCTTC. Its protein is CAIFGQGNYGYTF.

The chain employs TRBV9 and TRBJ2-5, with TRBD1 matching 8 bases. V was clipped by 0 bases and J by 4 bases; unmatched bases: 5. The CDR3 length is 15 residues. Germline V gene sequence: CDR1 SGDLS, CDR2 YYNGEE. The CDR3 loop is CASSVGGRGRETQYF. The CDR3 coding sequence is TGTGCCAGCAGCGTAGGGGGCAGGGGGCGAGAGACCCAGTACTTC.

As to this clone: This sample also contains other DNA sequences that code for the same CDR3. The chain employs TRBV19 and TRBJ2-1; 9 bases match TRBD1. Germline values: CDR1 LNHDA, CDR2 SQIVND (reference sequence). The CDR3 extends over 14 amino acids. V shed 3 bases, J shed 4 bases, and the junction held 1 base outside the gene matches. The CDR3 protein is CASSIGQGYNEQFF. CDR3 DNA: TGTGCCAGTAGTATCGGACAGGGGTACAATGAGCAGTTCTTC.

The V and J genes are TRBV3-1 (or the pseudogene TRBV3-2) and TRBJ2-1, with D maybe TRBD1 (5 bases). With 4 bases removed from V and 4 bases from J, the gap between germline ends came to 8 bases. Germline CDR1 LGHDT, CDR2 YNNKEL (reference sequence). This CDR3 is 13 amino acids long. In DNA, the CDR3 is TGTGCCAGCAGCCCGCAGGGTTACAATGAGCAGTTCTTC. Its translation is CASSPQGYNEQFF.